The T cell receptor (beta chain) under discussion was sequenced for a study of T cells in Graves' hyperthyroidism and ophthalmopathy. Study details: Before any treatment, at initial diagnosis, peripheral blood was collected. Regarding the study as a whole: Ophthalmopathy and stable hyperthyroidism were separated by a 13 V-J model.

In regard to this clonotype: Its target is not known.

The CDR3 covers 15 residues. Germline CDR1 is LNHDA and CDR2 is SQIVND (reference sequence). The ends were cut back, 5 bases at V and 3 bases at J, with 15 bases in the middle. TCR beta CDR3 regions were amplified from RNA transcripts. HTBI primers were used for first-round RT-PCR of the TCR CDR3. Via MiXCR, TCRdb re-called the multiplex PCR reads, giving one row per CDR3 protein. The sample yields fewer than 450,000 distinct CDR3 sequences, about 16% seen once. Disease duration was under 3 months in the ophthalmopathy patients, who also had a Clinical Activity Score of at least 3 and a NOSPECS grade of at least 4.

The sequence was obtained from a woman aged 55-70 years with Graves' ophthalmopathy. The chain employs TRBV19 and TRBJ2-3; D possibly corresponds to TRBD1 (5 bases). The material sequenced was blood. In DNA, the CDR3 is TGTGCCAGTAGTTCCAGGGAAGGTGGAACAGATACGCAGTATTTT. This translates into CASSSREGGTDTQYF.